This TCR beta chain was found in a study of OX40 agonist ivuxolimab in advanced cancers. Looking at the study overall: Patients were roughly 83% male with ages roughly 20 to 90, mean about 60.

Clones were read by immunoSEQ multiplex PCR, and TCRdb kept only the in-frame ones, dropping some. The sample contains around 13,000 clones, around 74% of which appear only once. The CDR3 is 15 residues long. With 0 bases removed from V and 0 bases from J, the gap between germline ends came to 8 bases. From germline, CDR1 is SGHNT and CDR2 YYREEE (reference sequence). On this clone: The antigen remains unidentified.

Findings and limits, study-wide: Expanded peripheral T-cell antigen specificity went undetermined.

This sequence originates from an adult with an advanced solid tumor such as melanoma, head and neck, liver or kidney cancer. Source: CD4+ or CD8+ T cells sorted from blood, taken in a trial of the OX40 agonist ivuxolimab. The chain employs TRBV5-4 and TRBJ2-3; D is unresolved. CDR3 sequence: CASSLGLPSTDTQYF. The CDR3 nucleotides read TGTGCCAGCAGCTTGGGGCTCCCGAGCACAGATACGCAGTATTTT.